One sample yielded the 18 T cell receptor beta chains listed below, sequenced in a study of PD-1 blockade in classical Hodgkin lymphoma (dated by TCRdb to 2018 to 2020). The intended sense of this specimen's time point label: cycle 4 day 1 (C4D1), after 5 to 7 weeks of nivolumab. Relapse after autologous stem cell transplantation had occurred in all trial patients, and cohorts A, B and C were distinguished by prior brentuximab vedotin exposure. Using a Miltenyi CD8+ T cell isolation kit, CD8+ T cells were purified from thawed PBMCs through magnetic negative selection. Library method: the immunoSEQ multiplex PCR assay. TCRdb's version of the immuneACCESS table is confined to in-frame rearrangements and falls short of the full clone set. An unresolved V gene accounts for under half of the shortfall where checked; the remainder is of unknown origin. Recorded for this sample are 9,300 or so clones; approximately 69% of them occurred a single time. The ten largest clones represent about a tenth of the sample.

Sequencing used CD8+ T cells from blood, obtained before the fourth cycle of nivolumab. The receptor set was obtained from a human donor with classical Hodgkin lymphoma.

The V call is TRBV2, the J call TRBJ2-7; D not resolved. This CDR3 region has 13 residues. V lost 6 bases and J lost 0, with 9 bases in between. Germline assignment: CDR1 SNHLY and CDR2 FYNNEI. The CDR3 reads CASRGISSYEQYF. CDR3 DNA: TGTGCCAGCAGGGGAATAAGCTCCTACGAGCAGTACTTC.

The V call is TRBV28, the J call TRBJ2-1, with D perhaps TRBD2 (6 bases). Germline V gene data show CDR1 as MDHEN and CDR2 as SYDVKM. Trimming shortened V by 6 bases and J by 9 bases, and 18 bases separated the two germline ends. The CDR3 covers 14 residues. CDR3 DNA: TGTGCCAGCAGCCGACCCGGAGGGCGGGTTGAGCAGTTCTTC. Translating it yields CASSRPGGRVEQFF.

This chain uses TRBV13 with TRBJ2-5, with TRBD2 matching 9 bases. Looked up from germline, CDR1 is PRHDT and CDR2 is FYEKMQ (reference sequence). J gave up 5 bases and V 1 base, and 8 bases lay outside the gene matches. The CDR3 covers 16 residues. The CDR3 nucleotides read TGTGCCAGCAGCTTAGAGGGTAGCGGGAGTCGGGAGACCCAGTACTTC. This sequence encodes CASSLEGSGSRETQYF. Using reference TRBV13 and TRBJ2-5 for the parts outside the CDR3, the full variable domain is AAGVIQSPRHLIKEKRETATLKCYPIPRHDTVYWYQQGPGQDPQFLISFYEKMQSDKGSIPDRFSAQQFSDYHSELNMSSLELGDSALYFCASSLEGSGSRETQYFGPGTRLLVL.

The CDR3 spells CASSPDRGYEQFF. CDR3 coding DNA: TGCGCCAGCAGCCCAGACAGGGGGTATGAGCAGTTCTTC. The J gene is TRBJ2-1, the V gene TRBV4-3; TRBD1 aligns across 9 bases. Per the germline V gene, CDR1 is LGHNA and CDR2 is YSLEER. This CDR3 contains 13 residues. The V gene end was trimmed by 4 bases and the J gene end by 8 bases; junction bases not matched to a gene: 3.

The chain combines TRBV30 with TRBJ2-3, with 13 bases that match TRBD2. V lost 0 bases and J lost 2; bases outside the gene matches: 2. This CDR3 contains 16 residues. Germline lookup yields CDR1 GTSNPN and CDR2 SVGIG (reference sequence). Here the CDR3 reads CAWSVGLAGVTDTQYF. The CDR3 DNA sequence: TGTGCCTGGAGTGTAGGACTAGCGGGGGTCACAGATACGCAGTATTTT.

The gene calls are TRBV27 and TRBJ1-1, with D maybe TRBD1 (5 bases). Germline CDR1 and CDR2: MNHEY and SMNVEV (reference sequence). V was pared by 3 bases and J by 1 base, with 12 bases between. The length of the CDR3 is 15 residues. The CDR3 DNA sequence: TGTGCCAGCAGTTTGGGACCGGGAGGGAACACTGAAGCTTTCTTT. Protein: CASSLGPGGNTEAFF.

The chain is built from TRBV6-1 and TRBJ2-3, with D possibly TRBD1 on 6 matching bases. The V gene lost 11 bases and the J gene lost 8 bases, with 20 bases spanning the gap. Germline CDR1 is MNHNS and CDR2 is SASEGT. This CDR3 comprises 13 residues. The CDR3 sequence: CAAGQFVEGTQYF. In nucleotides, the CDR3 is TGTGCCGCCGGACAGTTTGTTGAGGGTACGCAGTATTTT.

The CDR3 is CASSKSGQDGEKLFF. CDR3 sequence (DNA): TGCGCCAGCAGCAAAAGTGGACAGGACGGGGAAAAACTGTTTTTT. The gene calls are TRBV4-3 and TRBJ1-4; 7 bases line up with TRBD1. The CDR3 has 15 amino acids. CDR1 is LGHNA and CDR2 is YSLEER in the germline V gene. The junction had 11 bases not matched to a gene; V was cut back by 5 bases and J by 8 bases.

This clone has a single count. V is TRBV28 and J is TRBJ2-7; D assignment may be TRBD1 or TRBD2 (5 bases each). Trimming removed 6 bases at V and 2 bases at J, with 17 bases between. Germline values: CDR1 MDHEN, CDR2 SYDVKM. The CDR3 loop spans 15 amino acids. The CDR3 region is CASRVGRPSAYEQYF. CDR3 DNA sequence: TGTGCCAGCAGGGTGGGACGCCCTTCGGCCTACGAGCAGTACTTC.

V and J are TRBV28 and TRBJ1-6; D is perhaps TRBD1 (5 bases). With 3 bases removed from V and 0 bases from J, the gap between germline ends came to 12 bases. This CDR3 is 17 amino acids long. Germline values: CDR1 MDHEN, CDR2 SYDVKM. CDR3 coding DNA: TGTGCCAGCAGTTTCGCGGGACGTAGCTCCTATAATTCACCCCTCCACTTT. It yields the protein CASSFAGRSSYNSPLHF.

This clone occurred a few times. The chain joins TRBV2 to TRBJ2-1, with TRBD1 identical over 7 bases. The CDR3 is 10 residues long. The germline V gene has CDR1 SNHLY and CDR2 FYNNEI. Trimming cost V 7 bases and J 15 bases; bases outside gene matches: 6. As DNA, the CDR3 is TGTGCCAGCAATCAGGGGGATCCGTTCTTC. It encodes CASNQGDPFF.

The genes are TRBV7-8 and TRBJ2-5; D might be TRBD1 (6 bases). The CDR3 length is 14 residues. Trimming took 5 bases from V and 3 from J, leaving 13 bases between them. The V gene's germline CDR1 is SGHVS and CDR2 FQNEAQ. CDR3 residues: CASSLRQEEETQYF. The CDR3 nucleotides are TGTGCCAGCAGCCTTAGACAGGAGGAAGAGACCCAGTACTTC. Full variable domain (remainder filled in from reference TRBV7-8 and TRBJ2-5): GAGVSQSPRYKVAKRGQDVALRCDPISGHVSLFWYQQALGQGPEFLTYFQNEAQLDKSGLPSDRFFAERPEGSVSTLKIQRTQQEDSAVYLCASSLRQEEETQYFGPGTRLLVL.

The rearrangement uses TRBV27 and TRBJ2-1, with 7 bases lining up with TRBD2. Germline loops: CDR1 MNHEY, CDR2 SMNVEV (reference sequence). The CDR3 is made up of 16 amino acids. V lost 8 bases, J lost 7 bases, and 17 bases stayed unmatched. CDR3 coding DNA: TGTGCCAGCTCTTTCGGACTAGTCTCAATCCCTAATGAGCAGTTCTTC. This gives the protein CASSFGLVSIPNEQFF.

V is TRBV7-8 and J is TRBJ2-5; 7 bases map to TRBD1. Per germline, CDR1 SGHVS and CDR2 FQNEAQ. This CDR3 is 16 amino acids long. Trimming at V came to 4 bases and at J to 3 bases, leaving 11 bases not matched to a gene. The CDR3 nucleotides are TGTGCCAGCAGCTCCCCGACAGGGACATGGGAAGAGACCCAGTACTTC. Amino acid sequence: CASSSPTGTWEETQYF.

This chain joins TRBV28 and TRBJ1-2; TRBD1 might be the D (5 bases). Trimming cost V 2 bases and J 4 bases, with 8 bases left between them. The CDR3 runs 13 residues. Per germline, CDR1 MDHEN and CDR2 SYDVKM. The CDR3 nucleotides read TGTGCCAGCAGTTTAGGGACCTCCTATGGCTACACCTTC. Translating gives CASSLGTSYGYTF.

V is TRBV5-1 and J is TRBJ1-2, with a weak D call TRBD1 (5 bases). The length of the CDR3 is 12 residues. V was shortened by 4 bases and J by 6 bases, with 10 bases between the two germline ends. The germline V gene encodes CDR1 SGHRS and CDR2 YFSETQ. In nucleotides, the CDR3 is TGCGCCAGCAGCCCTCAGGGTAATGGCTACACCTTC. Translation: CASSPQGNGYTF.

This chain joins TRBV20-1 and TRBJ2-5, with no clear D. V shed 5 bases and J shed 7 bases, with 8 bases lying between them. CDR3 length: 10 amino acids. Germline values: CDR1 DFQATT, CDR2 SNEGSKA (reference sequence). The CDR3: CSALWGTQYF. In DNA, the CDR3 is TGCAGTGCTCTGTGGGGGACCCAGTACTTC.

The rearrangement joins TRBV5-8 to TRBJ2-3; no reliable D call. This CDR3 region has 16 residues. V gave up 0 bases and J gave up 0 bases, with 11 bases separating them. CDR1 is SGHTS and CDR2 is YDEGEE in the germline V gene. This chain's CDR3 is CASSLGGLGSTDTQYF. In nucleotides, the CDR3 is TGTGCCAGCAGCTTGGGAGGATTGGGGAGCACAGATACGCAGTATTTT.